Listed below are T cell receptor beta chains from one sample, sequenced in a study of monozygotic twins with inflammatory bowel disease. From the 5' RACE reads, TCRdb lists one entry per CDR3 protein and no DNA. Its clone listing holds 93,000 or so distinct CDR3 sequences. The sequenced sample was blood. The source of these receptors is a human donor with ulcerative colitis or Crohn's disease, or a healthy co-twin of an affected twin (not recorded which). Both conserved end residues are part of each CDR3.

cdr3_aa: CASSFPTSTGIEDEKLFF
v_call: TRBV28
j_call: TRBJ1-4

cdr3_aa: CASSNIQGMNNEQFF
v_call: TRBV11-3
j_call: TRBJ2-1

cdr3_aa: CSARAASGRGQETQYF
v_call: TRBV20-1
j_call: TRBJ2-5

cdr3_aa: CASSQTGGNEKLFF
v_call: TRBV19
j_call: TRBJ1-4

cdr3_aa: CASSKSRRVGNEQFF
v_call: TRBV19
j_call: TRBJ2-1

cdr3_aa: CASTAREDTEAFF
v_call: TRBV12-3/TRBV12-4
j_call: TRBJ1-1

cdr3_aa: CASSSRRLVYYEQYF
v_call: TRBV7-8
j_call: TRBJ2-7

cdr3_aa: CASSPIPNRKTEAFF
v_call: TRBV7-9
j_call: TRBJ1-1

cdr3_aa: CASSPRDGDQPQHF
v_call: TRBV18
j_call: TRBJ1-5

cdr3_aa: CSARGGRSSGNTIYF
v_call: TRBV20-1
j_call: TRBJ1-3

cdr3_aa: CASSRLTGQNTGELFF
v_call: TRBV5-4
j_call: TRBJ2-2

cdr3_aa: CASSDGTGASDTQYF
v_call: TRBV2
j_call: TRBJ2-3

cdr3_aa: CASIKRASGNTIYF
v_call: TRBV19
j_call: TRBJ1-3

cdr3_aa: CSARQLNTEAFF
v_call: TRBV20-1
j_call: TRBJ1-1

cdr3_aa: CSAHKQGRTEAFF
v_call: TRBV20-1
j_call: TRBJ1-1

cdr3_aa: CASRLAGIYYEQYF
v_call: TRBV23-1
j_call: TRBJ2-7

cdr3_aa: CASNQQRMSSGRSNEQFF
v_call: TRBV7-8
j_call: TRBJ2-1

cdr3_aa: CAIREDRDKGTDTQYF
v_call: TRBV10-3
j_call: TRBJ2-3

cdr3_aa: CASSLFTGGAGTGELFF
v_call: TRBV5-1
j_call: TRBJ2-2

cdr3_aa: CASRTGTHTYEQYF
v_call: TRBV5-1
j_call: TRBJ2-7

cdr3_aa: CASSVDSGANVLTF
v_call: TRBV9
j_call: TRBJ2-6

cdr3_aa: CASWDGGRLTDTQYF
v_call: TRBV5-1
j_call: TRBJ2-3

cdr3_aa: CASSVAGGITEAFF
v_call: TRBV9
j_call: TRBJ1-1

cdr3_aa: CASSQETGRRAGELFF
v_call: TRBV4-3
j_call: TRBJ2-2

cdr3_aa: CASSPGLIILSGANVLTF
v_call: TRBV5-1
j_call: TRBJ2-6

cdr3_aa: CASSGTMSTEAFF
v_call: TRBV10-1
j_call: TRBJ1-1

cdr3_aa: CASSFGRTPSYNEQFF
v_call: TRBV7-2
j_call: TRBJ2-1

cdr3_aa: CASSRSLTQYF
v_call: TRBV14
j_call: TRBJ2-5

cdr3_aa: CSGSVPGGSYEQYF
v_call: TRBV20-1
j_call: TRBJ2-7

cdr3_aa: CASSYREGDTGELFF
v_call: TRBV25-1
j_call: TRBJ2-2

cdr3_aa: CASSVALSTRTGANVLTF
v_call: TRBV9
j_call: TRBJ2-6

cdr3_aa: CASSLRTTGTPVHEQFF
v_call: TRBV7-6
j_call: TRBJ2-1

cdr3_aa: CASSPTRSRVNAEAFF
v_call: TRBV18
j_call: TRBJ1-1

cdr3_aa: CASSYSRDNYTF
v_call: TRBV6-6
j_call: TRBJ1-2

cdr3_aa: CAINEQDNSYEQYF
v_call: TRBV10-3
j_call: TRBJ2-7

cdr3_aa: CASSLSSSGRNTGELFF
v_call: TRBV5-1
j_call: TRBJ2-2

cdr3_aa: CASSLSFAGQDHEQYF
v_call: TRBV28
j_call: TRBJ2-7

cdr3_aa: CASRREVLGEQFF
v_call: TRBV25-1
j_call: TRBJ2-1

cdr3_aa: CASITGGKTSPTDTQYF
v_call: TRBV6-2/TRBV6-3
j_call: TRBJ2-3

cdr3_aa: CASSLGEVGTDTQYF
v_call: TRBV5-1
j_call: TRBJ2-3

cdr3_aa: CASSLQPLAGLGMNEQYF
v_call: TRBV4-1
j_call: TRBJ2-7

cdr3_aa: CSVGSSLRADTQYF
v_call: TRBV29-1
j_call: TRBJ2-3

cdr3_aa: CSVLLGASELSIGNTIYF
v_call: TRBV29-1
j_call: TRBJ1-3

cdr3_aa: CASRYSGGSLETQYF
v_call: TRBV19
j_call: TRBJ2-5

cdr3_aa: CSVPDRGGGYTF
v_call: TRBV20-1
j_call: TRBJ1-2

cdr3_aa: CSVAGSGANVLTF
v_call: TRBV29-1
j_call: TRBJ2-6

cdr3_aa: CASSFSVGPGQYF
v_call: TRBV5-1
j_call: TRBJ2-7

cdr3_aa: CASSLGQGLALYEQYF
v_call: TRBV5-6
j_call: TRBJ2-7

cdr3_aa: CASSEQGQAKNIQYF
v_call: TRBV6-1
j_call: TRBJ2-4

cdr3_aa: CSAPFREGRHNEQFF
v_call: TRBV20-1
j_call: TRBJ2-1

cdr3_aa: CASSPLPGQGAYEQYF
v_call: TRBV4-2
j_call: TRBJ2-7

cdr3_aa: CASSLPVIGPETQYF
v_call: TRBV5-1
j_call: TRBJ2-5

cdr3_aa: CASSFFPYEQYF
v_call: TRBV12-3/TRBV12-4
j_call: TRBJ2-7

cdr3_aa: CSARGGNTGELFF
v_call: TRBV20-1
j_call: TRBJ2-2

cdr3_aa: CASSRTSGGTYTDTQYF
v_call: TRBV5-5
j_call: TRBJ2-3

cdr3_aa: CSVDSSGANVLTF
v_call: TRBV29-1
j_call: TRBJ2-6

cdr3_aa: CASSLKGQGFTEAFF
v_call: TRBV5-1
j_call: TRBJ1-1

cdr3_aa: CASSQRGAGDYGYTF
v_call: TRBV4-3
j_call: TRBJ1-2

cdr3_aa: CASNSIRDGVYEQYF
v_call: TRBV27
j_call: TRBJ2-7